This TCR beta chain appears in the sequencing data of a study of CD8+ T cells in alopecia areata. Looking at the study overall: Those patients who were treated received oral tofacitinib, which was given at 5 to 10 mg twice daily for moderate-to-severe alopecia areata. A 6-month period off drug followed tofacitinib, which lasted 6 to 18 months.

RNA extraction and reverse transcription yielded cDNA as sequencing template. TCRdb's table, derived via immunoSEQ multiplex PCR, lists solely in-frame clones and lacks some. Of around 140,000 clones in the sample, roughly 46% were seen once. Germline lookup yields CDR1 DFQATT and CDR2 SNEGSKA (reference sequence). The CDR3 sequence is 11 residues long. Trimming cost V 5 bases and J 5 bases, with 10 bases left between them. The clonotype was recovered from a human donor with alopecia areata. This specimen was CD4+ T cells sorted from blood, taken at week 0. This rearrangement joins TRBV20-1 to TRBJ2-7, with no clear D. The DNA of the CDR3 is TGCAGTGCTCGGAAAGGGAACGAGCAGTACTTC. Translating gives CSARKGNEQYF.